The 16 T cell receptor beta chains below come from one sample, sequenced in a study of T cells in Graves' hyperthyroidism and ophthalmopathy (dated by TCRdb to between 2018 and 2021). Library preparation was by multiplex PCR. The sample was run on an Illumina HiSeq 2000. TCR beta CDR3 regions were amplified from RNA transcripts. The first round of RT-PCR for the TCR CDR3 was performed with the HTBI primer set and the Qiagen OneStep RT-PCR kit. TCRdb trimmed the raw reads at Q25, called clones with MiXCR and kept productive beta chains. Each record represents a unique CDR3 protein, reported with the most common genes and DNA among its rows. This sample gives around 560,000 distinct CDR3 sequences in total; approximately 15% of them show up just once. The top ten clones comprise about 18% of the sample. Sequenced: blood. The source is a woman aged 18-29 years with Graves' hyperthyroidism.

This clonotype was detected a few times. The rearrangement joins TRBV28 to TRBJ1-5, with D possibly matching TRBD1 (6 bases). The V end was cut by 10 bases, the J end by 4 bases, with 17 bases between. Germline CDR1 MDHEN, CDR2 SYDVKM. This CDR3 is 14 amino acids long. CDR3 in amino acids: CATSSFGTNQPQHF. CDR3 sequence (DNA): TGTGCCACCTCTTCCTTTGGGACAAATCAGCCCCAGCATTTT.

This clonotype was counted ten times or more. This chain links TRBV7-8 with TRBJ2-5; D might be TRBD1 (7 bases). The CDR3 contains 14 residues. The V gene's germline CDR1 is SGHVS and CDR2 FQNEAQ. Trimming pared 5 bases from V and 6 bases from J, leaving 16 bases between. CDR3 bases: TGTGCCAGCAGCGACATACAGGGGAGGAAGACCCAGTACTTC. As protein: CASSDIQGRKTQYF.

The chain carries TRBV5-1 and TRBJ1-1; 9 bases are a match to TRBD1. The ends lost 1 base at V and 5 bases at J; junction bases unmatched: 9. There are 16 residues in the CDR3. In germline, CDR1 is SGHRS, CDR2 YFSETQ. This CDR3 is CASSLRVQGARTEAFF. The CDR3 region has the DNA TGCGCCAGCAGCTTGCGAGTACAGGGGGCACGGACTGAAGCTTTCTTT.

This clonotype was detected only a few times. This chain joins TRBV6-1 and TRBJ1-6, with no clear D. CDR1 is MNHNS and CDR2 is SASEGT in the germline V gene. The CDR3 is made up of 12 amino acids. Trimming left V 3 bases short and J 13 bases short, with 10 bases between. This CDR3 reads CASSDVGPPLHF. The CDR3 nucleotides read TGTGCCAGCAGTGACGTTGGACCCCCCCTCCACTTT.

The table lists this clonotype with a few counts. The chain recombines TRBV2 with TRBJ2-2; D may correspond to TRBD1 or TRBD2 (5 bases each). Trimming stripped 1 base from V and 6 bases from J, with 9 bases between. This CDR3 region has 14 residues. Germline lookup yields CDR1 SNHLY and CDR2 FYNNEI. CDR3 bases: TGTGCCAGCAGTGAAGGTTGGGGGTCCGGGGAGCTGTTTTTT. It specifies CASSEGWGSGELFF.

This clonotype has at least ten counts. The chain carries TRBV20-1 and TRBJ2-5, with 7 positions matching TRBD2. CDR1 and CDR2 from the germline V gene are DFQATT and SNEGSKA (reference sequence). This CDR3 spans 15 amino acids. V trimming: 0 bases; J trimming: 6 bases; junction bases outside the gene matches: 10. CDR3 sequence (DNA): TGCAGTGCTAGAGATTCGCGGGAGAACTTAAAGACCCAGTACTTC. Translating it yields CSARDSRENLKTQYF.

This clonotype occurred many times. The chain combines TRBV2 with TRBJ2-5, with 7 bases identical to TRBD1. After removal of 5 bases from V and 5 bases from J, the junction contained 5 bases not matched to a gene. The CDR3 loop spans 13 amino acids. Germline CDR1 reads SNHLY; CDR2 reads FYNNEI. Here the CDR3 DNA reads TGTGCCAGCAGTTCCGACAGGGTCGAGACCCAGTACTTC. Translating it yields CASSSDRVETQYF. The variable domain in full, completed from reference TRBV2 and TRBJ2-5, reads EPEVTQTPSHQVTQMGQEVILRCVPISNHLYFYWYRQILGQKVEFLVSFYNNEISEKSEIFDDQFSVERPDGSNFTLKIRSTKLEDSAMYFCASSSDRVETQYFGPGTRLLVL.

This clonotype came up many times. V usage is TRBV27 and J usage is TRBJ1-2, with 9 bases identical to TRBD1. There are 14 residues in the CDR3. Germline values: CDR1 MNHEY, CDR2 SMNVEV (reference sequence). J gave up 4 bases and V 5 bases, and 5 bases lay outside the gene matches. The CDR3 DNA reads TGTGCCAGCAGTCCCCGGGACAGGGCCTATGGCTACACCTTC. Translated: CASSPRDRAYGYTF.

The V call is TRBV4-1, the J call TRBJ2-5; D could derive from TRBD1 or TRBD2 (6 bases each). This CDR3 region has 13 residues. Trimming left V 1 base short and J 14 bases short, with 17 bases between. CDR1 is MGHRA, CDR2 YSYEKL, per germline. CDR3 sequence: CASSQVQGRGVYF. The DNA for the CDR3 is TGCGCCAGCAGCCAAGTCCAGGGAAGGGGGGTATACTTC.

The CDR3 bases are TGCGCCAGCAGCTTGGGAGCGGGGGTCACCGGGGAGCTGTTTTTT. Translation gives CASSLGAGVTGELFF. The chain carries TRBV5-1 and TRBJ2-2; 8 bases align to TRBD2. The CDR3 has 15 amino acids. The germline CDR1 and CDR2 sequences are SGHRS and YFSETQ. The V and J ends lost 0 bases and 4 bases, in that order; junction bases with no gene match: 2.

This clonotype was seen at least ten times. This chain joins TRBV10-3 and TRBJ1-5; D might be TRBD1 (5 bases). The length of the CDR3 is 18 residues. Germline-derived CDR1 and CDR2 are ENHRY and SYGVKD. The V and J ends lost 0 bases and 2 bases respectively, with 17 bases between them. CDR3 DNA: TGTGCCATCAGTGAGTCTAGGCAGGGAGGGGTTGGCAATCAGCCCCAGCATTTT. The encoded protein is CAISESRQGGVGNQPQHF.

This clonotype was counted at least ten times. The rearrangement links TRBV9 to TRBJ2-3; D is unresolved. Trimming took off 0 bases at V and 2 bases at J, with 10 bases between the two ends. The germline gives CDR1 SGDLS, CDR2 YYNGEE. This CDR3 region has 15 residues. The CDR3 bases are TGTGCCAGCAGCGTAGTTGGGGTGGCCACAGATACGCAGTATTTT. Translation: CASSVVGVATDTQYF. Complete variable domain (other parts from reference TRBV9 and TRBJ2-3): DSGVTQTPKHLITATGQRVTLRCSPRSGDLSVYWYQQSLDQGLQFLIQYYNGEERAKGNILERFSAQQFPDLHSELNLSSLELGDSALYFCASSVVGVATDTQYFGPGTRLTVL.

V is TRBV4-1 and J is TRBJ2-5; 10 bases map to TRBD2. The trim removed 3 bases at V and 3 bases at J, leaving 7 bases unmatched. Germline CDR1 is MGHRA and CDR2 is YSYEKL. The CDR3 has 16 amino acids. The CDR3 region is CASSHSSGTSEETQYF. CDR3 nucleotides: TGCGCCAGCAGCCACTCCTCCGGGACTAGCGAAGAGACCCAGTACTTC.

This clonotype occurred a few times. Written as DNA, the CDR3 is TGCGCCAGCAGCTTAGTTGCGGGGGGGCCAGTTGAGCAGTTCTTC. Translating gives CASSLVAGGPVEQFF. V usage is TRBV5-1 and J usage is TRBJ2-1, with TRBD2 matching 9 bases. Germline values: CDR1 SGHRS, CDR2 YFSETQ. The ends lost 2 bases at V and 9 bases at J; junction bases unmatched: 9. The CDR3 is 15 amino acids.

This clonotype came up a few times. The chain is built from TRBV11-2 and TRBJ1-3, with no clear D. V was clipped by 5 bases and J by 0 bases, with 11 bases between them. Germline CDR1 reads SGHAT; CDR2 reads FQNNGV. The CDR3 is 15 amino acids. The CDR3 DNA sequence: TGTGCCAGCAGCCTTATCAGTAGCTCTGGAAACACCATATATTTT. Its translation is CASSLISSSGNTIYF.

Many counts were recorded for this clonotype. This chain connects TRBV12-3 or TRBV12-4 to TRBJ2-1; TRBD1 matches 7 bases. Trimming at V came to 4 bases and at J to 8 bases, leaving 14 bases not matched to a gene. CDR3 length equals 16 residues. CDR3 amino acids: CASSSAGTDHWYEQFF. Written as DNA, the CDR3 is TGTGCCAGCAGTTCCGCCGGGACAGACCATTGGTATGAGCAGTTCTTC.